This T cell receptor (beta chain) was obtained from a study of cytomegalovirus exposure and HLA in healthy donors. Broader study findings: A later look showed TCR association rates differing by HLA locus, highest for DRB1 and lowest for HLA-C. Productive rates of about 90% or about 30% were seen for most TCR beta V segments in an earlier analysis. The investigators catalogued 150 or so TCR beta chains as cytomegalovirus-associated.

Healthy donors of bone marrow made up the group. CDR1 is SGHNT and CDR2 is YYREEE in the germline V gene (reference sequence). The V segment lost 5 bases and the J segment 0 bases; nucleotides outside the gene matches: 5. The CDR3 is made up of 15 amino acids. This clone was seen a single time. Its target is unknown. PCR employed 60 Vbeta and 13 Jbeta primers. Here immunoSEQ multiplex PCR was the method, and the copy in TCRdb shows in-frame clones only, minus some. The sample contains about 150,000 clones, 75% to 80% of which appear only once. This TCR derives from a male donor in good health and CMV-seronegative. The source material was PBMCs. V is TRBV5-4 and J is TRBJ1-3, with 7 bases matching TRBD1. The CDR3 sequence: CASSWGQTSGNTIYF. CDR3 sequence (DNA): TGTGCCAGCAGTTGGGGACAGACCTCTGGAAACACCATATATTTT.